This record looks at one T cell receptor (beta chain) sequence and its context. The antigen is undetermined. The source of the sample is a study of STAT5B mutations in CD4+ large granular lymphocyte leukemia. Whole-study findings and limits: Main leukemic clonotypes were patient-specific, but 20% to 25% appeared at low frequency elsewhere. Compared with healthy controls (2/35), patient top clones favored TRBV06 (8/27).

The CDR3 is 16 residues long. CDR1 is SGHNT and CDR2 is YENEEA in the germline V gene. V was clipped by 4 bases and J by 0 bases; unmatched bases: 2. Assay used: immunoSEQ multiplex PCR; TCRdb lists only in-frame clones, some missing. Of around 30,000 clones in the sample, roughly 72% were seen once. This clonotype was obtained from a human donor in good health. The specimen sequenced was CD4+ T cells from blood buffy coats. The V and J genes are TRBV11-3 and TRBJ2-3; 12 positions agree with TRBD2. CDR3 DNA sequence: TGTGCCAGCAGCTCAGGACTAGCGGGGAGCACAGATACGCAGTATTTT. This encodes CASSSGLAGSTDTQYF.